This TCR beta chain came from a study of cytomegalovirus exposure and HLA in healthy donors (dated by TCRdb to 2017 to 2019). Some background on the complete study: In an earlier analysis of some 610 of the donors, approximately 300 Gb of sequence data and 90 million to 120 million unique TCR beta sequences from 150 million to 200 million T cells were reported. An early release covering just under 650 HLA-typed donors comprised 250 to 350 gigabases of sequencing data and tens of millions of unique TCR sequences. Of the 300 to 500 genotyped donors, 75% to 85% were placed in the genetic ancestry cluster associated with self-reported Caucasian donors. The study was designed to test whether signatures of past pathogen exposure could be identified by cataloging public T cell receptors. The study used immunosequencing to profile the T cell repertoires of 600 to 850 subjects and linked those repertoires to cytomegalovirus serostatus. A separate validation cohort of over 95 different subjects was used in addition to the roughly 640-subject first cohort. To predict cytomegalovirus infection status, the study combined high-throughput TCR immunosequencing, statistical association of individual TCRs with disease status, and machine learning. A later analysis re-examined previously published TCR beta repertoires from just over 650 donors and added high-resolution HLA genotyping to investigate patterns of TCR occurrence. In the later analysis, no new phenotypic data were used to find candidate immune exposures; instead, reliance was placed on TCR beta sequences and their occurrence across donors. An earlier analysis of several hundred of the donors applied high-throughput TCR beta sequencing to assess whether each TCR beta V gene segment acted as functional or pseudogenic. Donor age, sex, ethnicity and CMV serostatus were compiled alongside the repertoire data. Genome-wide SNP genotypes for about 55% of the 666 donors were used in a later genetic analysis, which treated that subset as a discovery cohort. Every repertoire in the discovery cohort had been generated on one and the same sequencing platform. Both class I and class II loci were covered by HLA typing, at four-digit resolution. The number of typed donors differed by locus: about 620-640 for A, B, C, DRB1 and DQB1; some 500 for DQA1; approximately 600 for DPA1; and around 490 for DPB1. About five DR-DQ haplotypes were treated as single units for association and clustering because of strong linkage in the cohort. Among approximately 370 genotyped donors of the cohort, an average of roughly 230,000 unique TCR beta nucleotide sequences was sequenced per donor, of which about 20% were non-productive. Overall study outcomes, separate from this receptor: In an earlier analysis of more than 450 of the donors, most TCR beta V segments were observed in productive rearrangements about 90% or about 30% of the time, broadly matching IMGT annotations. A later genetic analysis associated a missense DCLRE1C variant with V-gene and J-gene trimming of TCR beta chains, and an independent cohort replicated the association. The classifier was reported to diagnose cytomegalovirus status with high specificity and sensitivity in both the original and validation cohorts. The cohort was sequenced for TCR beta chains only, and without alpha or paired-chain data the features that could be detected were limited. A cluster of highly shared sequence variants was judged likely to be a technical artifact of the sequencing pipeline. According to a later analysis, TCR association rates differed among HLA loci, with DRB1 alleles showing the most associated TCRs and HLA-C alleles showing the fewest. At a false discovery rate of 0.05, a later analysis linked under 20,000 TCR beta sequences to specific HLA alleles. According to a later analysis, parvovirus B19, influenza, CMV and Epstein-Barr virus appeared linked to several top co-occurrence clusters. Because the 87-base-pair reads could not distinguish some IMGT-functional V segments, including TRBV6-2 and TRBV6-3, those segments were excluded. Linkage disequilibrium might explain the correlated functional status among segregating V segments, but an unknown experimental factor could not be excluded. CMV serostatus was the only immune exposure information available for the cohort. Most CMV-associated TCR beta chains appeared to be HLA-restricted in a later analysis, and the HLA associations seemed to be driven largely by CMV exposure. According to the authors, the approach could potentially be generalized to other disease states and immunological phenotypes. When HLA alleles, especially DR and DQ, strongly co-occurred, attributing TCR associations to individual alleles was difficult. Across donors, most TCR sequences were observed very rarely, whereas some public TCRs were present in many individuals. Because HLA typing was missing for some donors at each locus, association tests included only the typed subset. A few of the identified cytomegalovirus-associated TCR beta chains were confirmed in vitro to be specific for cytomegalovirus antigens. A later genetic analysis reported fewer N-insertions in productive TCRs among donors in an Asian-associated ancestry cluster than the approximately 700-donor mean. Over 15 rarely observed V segments, including chromosome 9 orphons, were excluded from the earlier analysis of just under 600 of the donors because counts were too low. In the study, around 150 TCR beta chains were listed as associated with cytomegalovirus. A further reported finding was that TCR beta sequences accurately predicted the HLA-A and HLA-B alleles for most subjects in the first cohort. The presence/absence analyses assumed that sequencing depth was roughly uniform across donors, and that assumption may not be true. In a later analysis, HLA-associated TCR beta chains were found to be more clonally expanded and to have lower generation probabilities than equally common non-associated chains.

The cohort was made up of approximately 670 healthy bone marrow donors. Cohort members were all nominally healthy when sampled, although unrecorded immune exposures were likely present. The donor tested CMV seronegative, placing the donor among the roughly 400 seronegative members of the cohort. A peripheral blood sample was collected from each donor, and TCR beta sequencing was performed on peripheral blood mononuclear cells. The Qiagen DNeasy Blood Extraction Kit was used to extract genomic DNA from the blood cell samples. CDR1 and CDR2, looked up from the germline V gene, are SGHTA and FQGNSA. Trimming at the junction amounts to 5 bases on V and 1 base on J, and the germline ends lie 11 bases apart. The CDR3 runs 14 residues from the cysteine to the phenylalanine. CDR3 DNA is the only sequence kept; it has 42 bases, read in frame from the first base. Library preparation employed the immunoSEQ multiplex PCR assay. A mixture of 60 forward primers for TCR Vbeta segments and 13 reverse primers for TCR Jbeta segments was used in the multiplex PCR. The CDR3 region of rearranged TCR beta genes was amplified from genomic DNA with a multiplex PCR assay. Amplified TCR beta libraries were sequenced as 87-base-pair reads on the Illumina HiSeq System. From the authors' description of their analysis: A later analysis tallied roughly 76 million unique TCR beta chains across the 666 repertoires, and 10 million to 11 million of those chains were shared by two or more donors. To remove PCR and sequencing errors, raw reads were error-corrected and collapsed into unique sequences using a nearest-neighbor algorithm that merged closely related sequences. To assign V, D and J gene segments, CDR3 sequences were aligned to IMGT reference sequences. Each retained sequence needed at least a six-nucleotide match to both a V gene segment and a J gene segment. A rearrangement counted as productive if the CDR3 had no stop codons and remained in frame with V and J, and every other rearrangement counted as non-productive. CDR3 was defined by IMGT convention, running from the second conserved V-encoded cysteine to the conserved J-encoded phenylalanine. The earlier analysis of about 640 of the donors excluded any sequence lacking an unambiguous match to a single V gene segment. An earlier analysis of fewer than 750 of the donors classified V segments as functional when productive rearrangements were above 56.7% and as segregating when the standard deviation between donors was above 5%. A statistical classification framework was developed to diagnose cytomegalovirus status using the catalog of TCR beta chain sequences. V and J gene assignment, in a later analysis, came from comparing TCR nucleotide sequences with IMGT/GENE-DB human TR gene sequences. A later analysis assigned CDR3 sequences and most-parsimonious VDJ recombination scenarios with the TCRdist pipeline. In a later analysis, each TCR beta chain was defined by its CDR3 amino acid sequence together with its V-gene family, and reads without a unique V-gene family were excluded. A later analysis removed 592 highly shared, low-generation-probability nucleotide sequences to deal with suspected cross-contamination and a sequencing artifact. For each public chain, a later analysis derived a clonal expansion index from normalized ranks of inferred template counts within each repertoire. In a later analysis, generation probabilities were computed using a VDJ recombination model fitted to out-of-frame rearrangements, and the results were checked against IGoR. In a later analysis, hypergeometric tests were used to score TCR-TCR, TCR-HLA and TCR-CMV co-occurrence, with a repertoire-size bias correction applied to TCR pairs. False discovery rates were estimated in a later analysis by permuting HLA or CMV assignments 20 times. A later analysis grouped co-occurring TCRs with DBSCAN, adding TCRdist sequence similarity when clustering within HLA-allele-positive subsets. Repertoires with fewer than 30,000 or more than 120,000 public chains, plus five repertoires with anomalous nucleotide sharing, were excluded from co-occurrence clustering. In TCRdb, the immuneACCESS table is reduced to in-frame sequences with V and J assigned. These tables do not hold every clone; where another copy was compared, an unresolved V gene accounts for under half, and the others remain unexplained. The V and J calls and clone size come from that table; D and trimming were worked out from the DNA. The sample table records around 100,000 clones. The top ten constitute 0.55% to 0.6% of the sample.

A note on this clone: Its antigen remains undetermined.

This clonotype was obtained from a man aged 50 or older in good health and CMV-seronegative. The specimen sequenced was PBMCs. The rearranged segments are TRBV7-2 and TRBJ1-1; TRBD1 is possibly the D segment (6 matching bases). The DNA is as follows: TGTGCCAGCAGCCAGGGGTTGGCGAACACTGAAGCTTTCTTT. It is translated as CASSQGLANTEAFF.